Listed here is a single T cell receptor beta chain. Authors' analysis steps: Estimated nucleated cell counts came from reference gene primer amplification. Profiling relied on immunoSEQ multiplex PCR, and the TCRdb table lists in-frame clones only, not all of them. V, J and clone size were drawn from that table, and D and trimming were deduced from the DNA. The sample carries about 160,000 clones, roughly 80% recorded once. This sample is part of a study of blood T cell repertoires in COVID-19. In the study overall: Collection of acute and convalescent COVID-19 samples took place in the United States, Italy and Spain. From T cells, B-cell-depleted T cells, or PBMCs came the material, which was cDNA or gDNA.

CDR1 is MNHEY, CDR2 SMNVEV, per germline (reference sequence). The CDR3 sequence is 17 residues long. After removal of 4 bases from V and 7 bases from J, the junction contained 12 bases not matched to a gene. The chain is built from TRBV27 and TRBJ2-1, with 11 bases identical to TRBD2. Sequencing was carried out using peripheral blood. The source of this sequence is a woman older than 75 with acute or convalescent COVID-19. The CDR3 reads CASSSTLAGGYLNEQFF. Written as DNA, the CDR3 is TGTGCCAGCAGTTCCACCCTAGCGGGGGGTTACTTGAATGAGCAGTTCTTC.